The 27 T cell receptor beta chains listed next were all sequenced from one sample in a study of blood T cells in healthy people across ages. Combining a sample-barcoded 5' primer with a J-beta primer mix, a second PCR ran for roughly 7 to 11 cycles. MiXCR was run by TCRdb on the 5' RACE reads, yielding one entry per CDR3 protein. The sample lists just under 900,000 distinct CDR3 sequences, 25% to 30% seen once, with 17% in the top ten. Sequencing was carried out using blood. These receptors all stem from a woman over 75 in good health.

The chain is built from TRBV25-1 and TRBJ1-2; D is uncertain. This CDR3 region has 12 residues. CDR1 is MGHDK and CDR2 is SYGVNS in the germline V gene. V was pared by 5 bases and J by 9 bases, with 13 bases between. CDR3 DNA: TGTGCCAGCAGTTACAAATGGGCACGCTACACCTTC. Protein: CASSYKWARYTF.

This clonotype was recorded many times. The chain is built from TRBV7-9 and TRBJ2-5; 11 nucleotides agree with TRBD1. V lost 10 bases to trimming and J lost 4 bases; unmatched junction nucleotides: 14. Germline CDR1 SEHNR, CDR2 FQNEAQ (reference sequence). This CDR3 is built from 16 residues. This chain's CDR3 is CATRKGTGGSGETQYF. CDR3 bases: TGTGCCACCCGGAAGGGGACAGGGGGTTCGGGAGAGACCCAGTACTTC. Together with reference TRBV7-9 and TRBJ2-5, the CDR3 gives the full variable domain: DTGVSQNPRHKITKRGQNVTFRCDPISEHNRLYWYRQTLGQGPEFLTYFQNEAQLEKSRLLSDRFSAERPKGSFSTLEIQRTEQGDSAMYLCATRKGTGGSGETQYFGPGTRLLVL.

The sample holds many counts of this clonotype. The rearrangement uses TRBV30 and TRBJ2-7; TRBD1 matches 7 bases. Germline values: CDR1 GTSNPN, CDR2 SVGIG (reference sequence). This CDR3 spans 12 amino acids. V gave up 6 bases and J gave up 6 bases; unmatched junction bases: 8. The CDR3 DNA reads as TGTGCCTGTACGACACAGGGGACCGAGCAGTACTTC. Protein product: CACTTQGTEQYF.

The rearrangement uses TRBV7-8 and TRBJ2-5; 14 bases match TRBD2. There are 18 residues in the CDR3. In germline, CDR1 is SGHVS, CDR2 FQNEAQ. The trim removed 8 bases at V and 3 bases at J, leaving 14 bases unmatched. For the CDR3, the DNA is TGTGCCAGCCAACGTCCCCGGACTAGCGGGAGGTTGGAAGAGACCCAGTACTTC. It translates to CASQRPRTSGRLEETQYF. The full variable domain, with the rest looked up from reference TRBV7-8 and TRBJ2-5, is GAGVSQSPRYKVAKRGQDVALRCDPISGHVSLFWYQQALGQGPEFLTYFQNEAQLDKSGLPSDRFFAERPEGSVSTLKIQRTQQEDSAVYLCASQRPRTSGRLEETQYFGPGTRLLVL.

This clonotype was observed at least ten times. This chain connects TRBV19 to TRBJ2-7, with a tentative D call TRBD2 (6 bases). Trimming removed 4 bases from V and 0 bases from J, with 16 bases in between. The CDR3 loop spans 16 amino acids. Germline values: CDR1 LNHDA, CDR2 SQIVND (reference sequence). The CDR3 loop is CASSRTGTSSSYEQYF. CDR3 nucleotide sequence: TGTGCCAGTAGTAGAACCGGGACTTCCAGCTCCTACGAGCAGTACTTC.

This clonotype occurred a few times. V is TRBV4-1 and J is TRBJ1-2; D remains ambiguous. The CDR3 totals 18 residues. CDR1 is MGHRA, CDR2 YSYEKL, per germline. Trimming removed 2 bases from V and 0 bases from J, with 19 bases in between. The DNA for the CDR3 is TGCGCCAGCAGCCAATCTTCTGCTGGACTGAAAGCTAACTATGGCTACACCTTC. Encoded protein: CASSQSSAGLKANYGYTF.

CDR3 sequence reads: CASSTNADTGELFF. The CDR3 DNA sequence: TGTGCCAGCTCAACAAACGCGGACACCGGGGAGCTGTTTTTT. The rearrangement uses TRBV18 and TRBJ2-2; no reliable D call. The V end lost 5 bases, the J end lost 3 bases, and 10 bases lay between the germline ends. Germline V CDR1 and CDR2: KGHSH, LQKENI. The CDR3 loop spans 14 amino acids.

This clonotype was picked up a small number of times. V and J are TRBV7-2 and TRBJ2-7; 7 positions agree with TRBD1. CDR3 length: 15 residues. J gave up 0 bases and V 5 bases, and 7 bases lay outside the gene matches. The germline V gene has CDR1 SGHTA and CDR2 FQGNSA. CDR3: CASSREQGFSYEQYF. The CDR3 region has the DNA TGTGCCAGCAGCAGAGAACAGGGGTTCTCCTACGAGCAGTACTTC.

In this sample, this clonotype turned up many times. The genes are TRBV10-3 and TRBJ2-7, with 11 bases that match TRBD2. CDR1 and CDR2 (germline): ENHRY, SYGVKD. V shed 3 bases, J shed 0 bases, and the junction held 7 bases outside the gene matches. The CDR3 runs to 17 residues. CDR3 coding DNA: TGTGCCATCAGTGATAGTAGCGGGGGGGGTCCCTCCTACGAGCAGTACTTC. Translated: CAISDSSGGGPSYEQYF.

This clonotype was found many times. This sequence joins TRBV5-1 and TRBJ2-3; D is undetermined. The CDR3 spans 15 residues. Germline CDR1 and CDR2: SGHRS and YFSETQ. Deletions cut 4 bases from V and 1 base from J, with 13 bases between. DNA for the CDR3: TGCGCCAGCAGCCCGATGGATCCACGCACAGATACGCAGTATTTT. Its protein is CASSPMDPRTDTQYF.

This clonotype was observed once. This may stem from a read error, because a much larger clone lies one nucleotide away. The rearrangement joins TRBV12-3 or TRBV12-4 to TRBJ2-7; D is possibly TRBD1 (5 bases). V shed 1 base and J shed 7 bases, with 20 bases lying between them. The CDR3 covers 16 residues. The CDR3 nucleotides are TGTGCCAGCAGTTTAGTGGTCAGGGTTGTCTACAATGAGCAGTACTTC. The encoded protein is CASSLVVRVVYNEQYF.

This clonotype has a count of ten or more. The rearrangement joins TRBV4-3 to TRBJ2-3, with D perhaps given as TRBD1 or TRBD2 (5 bases each). CDR1 is LGHNA and CDR2 is YSLEER in the germline V gene. V lost 1 base, J lost 6 bases, and 14 bases lay in between. This CDR3 has 15 amino acids. In DNA form, the CDR3 reads TGCGCCAGCAGCCAAGTCCCCGGGGCAAGGGATACGCAGTATTTT. This encodes CASSQVPGARDTQYF.

The chain is built from TRBV20-1 and TRBJ2-1, with D uncertain. This CDR3 contains 10 residues. CDR1 is DFQATT and CDR2 is SNEGSKA in the germline V gene (reference sequence). Between the trimmed V and J ends, which lost 5 bases and 4 bases, there was a span of 3 bases. Here the CDR3 DNA reads TGCAGTGCTCTGTACAATGAGCAGTTCTTC. Translated, it gives CSALYNEQFF.

This chain connects TRBV3-1 to TRBJ1-6; 8 bases are a match to TRBD1. V shed 5 bases and J 6 bases; nucleotides not matched to a gene: 6. CDR1 and CDR2 from the germline V gene are LGHDT and YNNKEL (reference sequence). The CDR3 covers 15 residues. This CDR3 reads CASSSPGQGNSPLHF. The CDR3, as DNA: TGTGCCAGCAGCTCCCCCGGACAGGGTAATTCACCCCTCCACTTT.

Ten or more counts support this clonotype. V is TRBV12-3 or TRBV12-4 and J is TRBJ2-5, with TRBD2 matching over 11 bases. With V trimmed by 4 bases and J by 0 bases, 4 bases remained unmatched. The CDR3 has 16 residues. The CDR3 here is CASSSALAGDQETQYF. The DNA of the CDR3 is TGTGCCAGCAGTTCCGCACTAGCGGGGGACCAAGAGACCCAGTACTTC.

This clonotype was counted between two and nine times. The J gene is TRBJ2-2, the V gene TRBV11-3; unclear D gene. The V end was cut by 0 bases, the J end by 3 bases, with 23 bases between. The CDR3 has 20 residues. Germline V gives CDR1 SGHNT, CDR2 YENEEA. The CDR3 loop reads CASSLDPGLGPPAYTGELFF. CDR3 nucleotides: TGTGCCAGCAGCTTAGATCCTGGGCTAGGACCGCCCGCCTACACCGGGGAGCTGTTTTTT.

The V and J genes are TRBV20-1 and TRBJ1-1; tentative D call: TRBD1 (5 bases). The CDR3 runs to 11 residues. V dropped 6 bases and J dropped 5 bases, with 10 bases sitting between them. Germline CDR1 and CDR2: DFQATT and SNEGSKA (reference sequence). CDR3 protein: CSADRGTEAFF. DNA of the CDR3: TGCAGTGCCGATCGGGGGACTGAAGCTTTCTTT.

This clonotype was observed a few times. The chain uses TRBV15 and TRBJ1-4; D is unclear. From germline, CDR1 is LNHNV and CDR2 YYDKDF (reference sequence). This CDR3 is built from 12 residues. With 4 bases removed from V and 4 bases from J, the gap between germline ends came to 4 bases. The CDR3 DNA reads TGTGCCACCAGCATATATAATGAAAAACTGTTTTTT. It encodes CATSIYNEKLFF.

At least ten counts were recorded for this clonotype. The V gene is TRBV5-5, the J gene TRBJ2-7; a weak D match, TRBD2 (6 bases). V lost 4 bases to trimming and J lost 7 bases, with 15 bases between them. Per germline, CDR1 SGHKS and CDR2 YYEKEE (reference sequence). The CDR3 is 13 residues long. The CDR3 reads CASSHPGVGEQYF. The CDR3 DNA reads as TGTGCCAGCAGCCACCCGGGAGTGGGGGAGCAGTACTTC.

V is TRBV29-1 and J is TRBJ1-4; D remains unclear. The V gene's germline CDR1 is SQVTM and CDR2 ANQGSEA. The CDR3 is 11 residues long. Trimming pared 4 bases from V and 8 bases from J, leaving 8 bases between. The CDR3 DNA reads as TGCAGCGTTGTTGGGTCGGAAAAACTGTTTTTT. Residues: CSVVGSEKLFF.

The sample holds many counts of this clonotype. V is TRBV6-2 or TRBV6-3 and J is TRBJ2-3; D remains unclear. The CDR3 is 12 residues long. Trimming removed 2 bases at V and 2 bases at J, with 2 bases between. Germline V gene data show CDR1 as MNHEY and CDR2 as SVGEGT. This chain's CDR3 is CASSYTTDTQYF. DNA of the CDR3: TGTGCCAGCAGTTACACCACAGATACGCAGTATTTT.

This clonotype has a count of ten or more. The chain links TRBV4-3 to TRBJ2-7; D is perhaps TRBD2 (7 bases). CDR1 and CDR2 (germline): LGHNA, YSLEER. The CDR3 length is 14 residues. The V and J ends lost 1 base and 7 bases respectively, with 14 bases between them. CDR3 nucleotides: TGCGCCAGCAGCCAAGTTCTGGGGGGGCGGGAGCAGTACTTC. Its protein product is CASSQVLGGREQYF.

The chain carries TRBV19 and TRBJ2-1, with D perhaps TRBD1 (6 bases). This CDR3 region has 14 residues. Germline V gene sequence: CDR1 LNHDA, CDR2 SQIVND (reference sequence). The ends were cut back, 4 bases at V and 8 bases at J, with 15 bases in the middle. CDR3 residues: CASSNDQPGDEQFF. CDR3 sequence (DNA): TGTGCCAGTAGTAACGACCAGCCAGGGGATGAGCAGTTCTTC.

The chain has TRBV7-9 and TRBJ1-6, with D possibly matching TRBD1 (5 bases). Germline CDR1 SEHNR, CDR2 FQNEAQ (reference sequence). V lost 5 bases to trimming and J lost 10 bases, with 12 bases between them. The CDR3 runs to 13 residues. The CDR3 region has the DNA TGTGCCAGCAGCCCCAGGGAGAGGTCACCCCTCCACTTT. It translates to CASSPRERSPLHF.

Ten or more counts support this clonotype. The chain is built from TRBV20-1 and TRBJ1-5; perhaps TRBD1 as D (5 bases). Germline V gene lookup returns CDR1 DFQATT and CDR2 SNEGSKA (reference sequence). Trimming cost V 0 bases and J 4 bases, with 13 bases left between them. The CDR3 has 15 residues. CDR3 region: CSARDLTRDNQPQHF. The CDR3 nucleotides are TGCAGTGCTAGAGATCTAACCAGGGATAATCAGCCCCAGCATTTT.

The V call is TRBV10-3, the J call TRBJ1-1, with TRBD1 identical over 10 bases. The junction had 5 bases not matched to a gene; V was cut back by 6 bases and J by 4 bases. Germline V gene lookup returns CDR1 ENHRY and CDR2 SYGVKD. The CDR3 is made up of 14 amino acids. CDR3 protein: CAIRADRGFTEAFF. In DNA form, the CDR3 reads TGTGCCATCAGGGCGGACAGGGGGTTCACTGAAGCTTTCTTT.

Many counts were recorded for this clonotype. V and J are TRBV6-5 and TRBJ1-5; D is perhaps TRBD1 (5 bases). The CDR3 length is 16 residues. V lost 0 bases to trimming and J lost 6 bases, with 15 bases between them. Germline V gene data show CDR1 as MNHEY and CDR2 as SVGAGI. The CDR3 region is CASSYSASGWGQPQHF. The CDR3 DNA reads as TGTGCCAGCAGTTACTCGGCGTCAGGGTGGGGTCAGCCCCAGCATTTT.